Below are 25 T cell receptor beta chains sequenced from a single sample in a study of T cell repertoires in cytomegalovirus infection. Which antigens these TCRs recognize remains unknown. One entry per CDR3 protein results from TCRdb running MiXCR on the reads. The sample consists of some 100,000 distinct CDR3 sequences, about 30% of them appearing once. Sequences were derived from CD8+ T cells from cultured PBMCs, sampled from culture after CMV antigen stimulation. These receptors came from a human donor in good health (CMV status not recorded). Some clones in this sample may be carry-over from other donors' samples.

This clonotype was found a few times. The gene calls are TRBV7-6 and TRBJ1-4, with D possibly being TRBD1 (5 bases). CDR1 is SGHVS and CDR2 is FNYEAQ in the germline V gene. This CDR3 region has 15 residues. V lost 0 bases to trimming and J lost 7 bases, with 12 bases between them. The DNA for the CDR3 is TGTGCCAGCAGCTTAGCGGTGGGGCGGGGTGAAAAACTGTTTTTT. It yields the protein CASSLAVGRGEKLFF.

The chain joins TRBV5-1 to TRBJ1-1; D might be TRBD1 (5 bases). V shed 0 bases and J shed 2 bases, with 20 bases lying between them. The germline V gene encodes CDR1 SGHRS and CDR2 YFSETQ. The CDR3 is made up of 18 amino acids. The CDR3 region has the DNA TGCGCCAGCAGCTTGGGGGCCACGGGGACCCATGGAAACACTGAAGCTTTCTTT. It encodes CASSLGATGTHGNTEAFF. Full variable domain (rest looked up from reference TRBV5-1 and TRBJ1-1): KAGVTQTPRYLIKTRGQQVTLSCSPISGHRSVSWYQQTPGQGLQFLFEYFSETQRNKGNFPGRFSGRQFSNSRSEMNVSTLELGDSALYLCASSLGATGTHGNTEAFFGQGTRLTVV.

The genes are TRBV2 and TRBJ2-2; no clear D gene. This CDR3 comprises 15 residues. The germline CDR1 and CDR2 sequences are SNHLY and FYNNEI. Deletions cut 3 bases from V and 5 bases from J, with 13 bases between. The CDR3 nucleotides read TGTGCCAGCAGTGAGGAAGGTTCGTGGACCGGGGAGCTGTTTTTT. As protein: CASSEEGSWTGELFF.

The V gene is TRBV5-5, the J gene TRBJ1-5; D is perhaps TRBD1 (6 bases). Germline-derived CDR1 and CDR2 are SGHKS and YYEKEE (reference sequence). This CDR3 comprises 15 residues. Between the trimmed V and J ends, which lost 1 base and 4 bases, there was a span of 12 bases. CDR3 bases: TGTGCCAGCAGCTTGAGGCAGGGGAAGAATCAGCCCCAGCATTTT. This encodes CASSLRQGKNQPQHF.

This clonotype was seen more than once but under ten times. The chain uses TRBV6-2 or TRBV6-3 and TRBJ2-7; possibly TRBD1 for D (5 bases). Between the trimmed V and J ends, which lost 0 bases and 2 bases, there was a span of 14 bases. CDR1 and CDR2 (germline): MNHEY, SVGEGT. The CDR3 contains 16 residues. The CDR3, as DNA: TGTGCCAGCAGTTACTCGATGGGGCCGATCGCCTACGAGCAGTACTTC. Encoded protein: CASSYSMGPIAYEQYF.

This clonotype was counted a few times. The chain has TRBV4-1 and TRBJ1-2; D is uncertain. Germline V CDR1 and CDR2: MGHRA, YSYEKL. V was trimmed by 1 base and J by 5 bases, leaving 11 bases between them. The CDR3 is 14 amino acids. CDR3 sequence reads: CASSQAGSLYGYTF. The CDR3 DNA reads as TGCGCCAGCAGCCAAGCGGGCAGCCTTTATGGCTACACCTTC.

This clonotype was counted many times. This rearrangement joins TRBV7-8 to TRBJ1-2, with D possibly TRBD1 on 6 matching bases. CDR1 and CDR2 (germline): SGHVS, FQNEAQ. Trimming removed 5 bases from V and 2 bases from J, with 21 bases in between. This CDR3 has 17 amino acids. The CDR3 protein is CASSLEFGEGENYGYTF. In DNA, the CDR3 is TGTGCCAGCAGCCTAGAGTTCGGGGAGGGGGAAAACTATGGCTACACCTTC.

There are many counts of this clonotype. The chain carries TRBV28 and TRBJ1-5; the D is unclear. Germline lookup yields CDR1 MDHEN and CDR2 SYDVKM. The V end was cut by 1 base, the J end by 3 bases, with 7 bases between. This CDR3 has 14 amino acids. Written as DNA, the CDR3 is TGTGCCAGCAGTTTATCAGATTACAATCAGCCCCAGCATTTT. Translation gives CASSLSDYNQPQHF.

This clonotype was picked up a small number of times. V is TRBV27 and J is TRBJ1-5; D gene ambiguous. There are 13 residues in the CDR3. Trimming took off 8 bases at V and 1 base at J, with 9 bases between the two ends. Germline V gene sequence: CDR1 MNHEY, CDR2 SMNVEV (reference sequence). CDR3 amino acids: CASGSVSNQPQHF. As DNA, the CDR3 is TGTGCCAGCGGTTCGGTAAGCAATCAGCCCCAGCATTTT.

The V gene is TRBV10-3, the J gene TRBJ1-2, with unresolved D. Trimming cost V 2 bases and J 2 bases, with 6 bases left between them. The CDR3 totals 13 residues. In germline, CDR1 is ENHRY, CDR2 SYGVKD. The CDR3 DNA follows: TGTGCCATCAGTGAGACCGTGAACTATGGCTACACCTTC. This codes for CAISETVNYGYTF.

V is TRBV6-1 and J is TRBJ2-5; 7 bases are a match to TRBD1. The germline V gene has CDR1 MNHNS and CDR2 SASEGT. The CDR3 sequence is 16 residues long. Trimming removed 5 bases from V and 2 bases from J; junction bases left unmatched: 11. CDR3 DNA: TGTGCCAGCAGTTTCTTGACAGGGAAAGGGCAAGAGACCCAGTACTTC. Protein sequence: CASSFLTGKGQETQYF.

The genes are TRBV10-3 and TRBJ1-1; 9 bases line up with TRBD1. The CDR3 sequence is 16 residues long. V lost 4 bases and J lost 7; bases outside the gene matches: 13. The germline V gene encodes CDR1 ENHRY and CDR2 SYGVKD. The CDR3 DNA reads TGTGCCATCAGTGGGATGGCTGGACAGGGGACCTATGAAGCTTTCTTT. Amino acid sequence: CAISGMAGQGTYEAFF.

V and J are TRBV12-3 or TRBV12-4 and TRBJ1-1; D gene ambiguous. The CDR3 extends over 15 amino acids. Trimming removed 7 bases from V and 0 bases from J, with 15 bases in between. The CDR3 loop reads CASTKRPRLNTEAFF. In DNA, the CDR3 is TGTGCCAGCACCAAAAGGCCCAGGCTGAACACTGAAGCTTTCTTT.

The chain's CDR3 is CSAFSWTGATEAFF. The CDR3 DNA is TGCAGCGCCTTCTCTTGGACAGGGGCTACTGAAGCTTTCTTT. The chain joins TRBV29-1 to TRBJ1-1, with 9 bases lining up with TRBD1. The CDR3 length is 14 residues. With V trimmed by 7 bases and J by 5 bases, 11 bases remained unmatched. Germline assignment: CDR1 SQVTM and CDR2 ANQGSEA.

The V and J genes are TRBV7-9 and TRBJ1-1; D possibly corresponds to TRBD1 (5 bases). This CDR3 spans 12 amino acids. Germline CDR1 SEHNR, CDR2 FQNEAQ (reference sequence). The V gene lost 4 bases and the J gene lost 10 bases, with 13 bases spanning the gap. CDR3: CASSSPVGGAFF. The CDR3 DNA reads TGTGCCAGCAGCTCCCCTGTGGGGGGAGCTTTCTTT.

CDR3 loop: CASSDARGGITEAFF. For the CDR3, the DNA is TGTGCCAGCAGCGACGCAAGAGGGGGCATCACTGAAGCTTTCTTT. This rearrangement joins TRBV11-1 to TRBJ1-1; 7 nucleotides match TRBD1. Germline trimming cut 5 bases from V and 4 bases from J; bases unmatched to any gene: 10. Germline V CDR1 and CDR2: SGHAT, FQDESV (reference sequence). This CDR3 region has 15 residues.

V gene TRBV2 combines with J gene TRBJ2-7; a weak D match, TRBD1 (5 bases). Looked up from germline, CDR1 is SNHLY and CDR2 is FYNNEI. CDR3 size: 14 residues. V was cut by 4 bases and J by 2 bases, with 12 bases left in between. CDR3 in DNA: TGTGCCAGCAGTGGGACACCCGGAACCTACGAGCAGTACTTC. Its protein product is CASSGTPGTYEQYF.

This clonotype was counted only a few times. The chain links TRBV5-6 to TRBJ2-7; tentatively, D is TRBD2 (6 bases). The CDR3 is made up of 16 amino acids. CDR1 and CDR2 (germline): SGHDT, YYEEEE. The germline V and J ends were trimmed by 3 bases and 2 bases, with 18 bases remaining between them. The CDR3 sequence: CASSSRRGFFTYEQYF. The CDR3, as DNA: TGTGCCAGCAGCTCGAGGAGGGGATTTTTCACCTACGAGCAGTACTTC.

The gene calls are TRBV6-6 and TRBJ2-2; TRBD1 agrees at 7 bases. The CDR3 runs 15 residues. Germline CDR1 reads MNHNY; CDR2 reads SVGAGI (reference sequence). V lost 2 bases, J lost 7 bases, and 7 bases stayed unmatched. CDR3 sequence (DNA): TGTGCCAGCAGTTACCACAGGGGAGAGGGCGGGGAGCTGTTTTTT. It translates to CASSYHRGEGGELFF.

The CDR3 DNA follows: TGCGCCAGCAGCGAGCGGACAGGAAACTATGGCTACACCTTC. This translates into CASSERTGNYGYTF. The chain links TRBV4-1 to TRBJ1-2; the match to TRBD1 covers 7 bases. This CDR3 has 14 residues. The ends lost 5 bases at V and 2 bases at J; junction bases unmatched: 5. Germline CDR1 is MGHRA and CDR2 is YSYEKL.

The chain combines TRBV19 with TRBJ2-2; no clear D. This CDR3 is built from 14 residues. V was clipped by 1 base and J by 4 bases, with 7 bases between them. The V gene's germline CDR1 is LNHDA and CDR2 SQIVND (reference sequence). Written as DNA, the CDR3 is TGTGCCAGTAGTATAGGGGGAACCACCGGGGAGCTGTTTTTT. Amino acids: CASSIGGTTGELFF.

The V call is TRBV7-6, the J call TRBJ1-2; D call uncertain. Between the trimmed V and J ends, which lost 1 base and 7 bases, there was a span of 10 bases. The CDR3 length is 13 residues. From germline, CDR1 is SGHVS and CDR2 FNYEAQ. The CDR3 region is CASSLDPGSGYTF. DNA for the CDR3: TGTGCCAGCAGCTTAGATCCGGGGTCTGGCTACACCTTC.

In its sample, this clonotype was seen a few times. The rearrangement links TRBV7-6 to TRBJ2-7, with 13 bases lining up with TRBD2. This CDR3 has 13 residues. Germline CDR1 and CDR2: SGHVS and FNYEAQ. V lost 5 bases to trimming and J lost 11 bases; unmatched junction nucleotides: 6. CDR3 nucleotides: TGTGCCAGCAGCCCTGGGACTAGCGGGGAGAAGTACTTC. This sequence encodes CASSPGTSGEKYF. The variable domain in full, completed from reference TRBV7-6 and TRBJ2-7, reads GAGVSQSPRYKVTKRGQDVALRCDPISGHVSLYWYRQALGQGPEFLTYFNYEAQQDKSGLPNDRFSAERPEGSISTLTIQRTEQRDSAMYRCASSPGTSGEKYFGPGTRLTVT.

A note on this clonotype: A read error may explain this, as a much larger clone is one base away. This chain joins TRBV7-8 and TRBJ1-3; tentatively, D is TRBD1 (5 bases). In germline, CDR1 is SGHVS, CDR2 FQNEAQ. The CDR3 sequence is 17 residues long. The CDR3 DNA sequence: TGTGTCAGCAGCGCCTACGGTGGGGCCTCGCCCGGAAACACCATATATTTT. It is translated as CVSSAYGGASPGNTIYF.

This clonotype is a singleton in its sample. The V gene is TRBV27, the J gene TRBJ2-7; D is unresolved. CDR3 length: 13 residues. Germline assignment: CDR1 MNHEY and CDR2 SMNVEV (reference sequence). Trimming cost V 5 bases and J 5 bases, with 13 bases left between them. DNA for the CDR3: TGTGCCAGCAGTGATTCAGGCCGGGACGAGCAGTACTTC. Translating it yields CASSDSGRDEQYF.